A selection of T cell receptor beta chains follows, all from one sample in a study of radiotherapy plus CTLA-4 blockade in lung cancer. Profiled with immunoSEQ multiplex PCR; TCRdb holds only in-frame clones, not every one. Counted here are roughly 80,000 clones, 78% occurring once; the ten biggest clones make up 4%. The sequences come from peripheral blood, collected from a patient treated with radiotherapy plus ipilimumab. The receptors here all came from a human donor with non-small cell lung cancer who had a partial response to radiotherapy plus ipilimumab. Some clones in this sample may be carry-over from other donors' samples. Both conserved end residues are part of each CDR3. The D gene is left open where the match is weak. Where a row states a size, it is once, few, many or the class of an expanded clone; other rows omit it.

v_call	clone_size	j_call	d_call	cdr3_nt	cdr3_aa
TRBV27	few	TRBJ1-1	NA	TGTGCCAGCAGTTTAGGGGGGAGGGGAGCAAACACTGAAGCTTTCTTT	CASSLGGRGANTEAFF
TRBV7-2	NA	TRBJ1-3	TRBD1	TGTGCCAGCAGCCGCGGAGGGGGCTCCGGAAACACCATATATTTT	CASSRGGGSGNTIYF
TRBV7-9	NA	TRBJ1-2	NA	TGTGCCAGCAGCTTACAGGGAAGCTATGGCTACACCTTC	CASSLQGSYGYTF
TRBV7-2	NA	TRBJ2-3	NA	TGTGCCAGCAGCCCTGGACTGTCCACAGATACGCAGTATTTT	CASSPGLSTDTQYF
TRBV6-1	NA	TRBJ1-2	TRBD1	TGTGCCAGCAGTGAAGCGACGTTTTCGACAGGGGCGGCCTATGGCTACACCTTC	CASSEATFSTGAAYGYTF
TRBV7-8	NA	TRBJ2-7	NA	TGTGCCAGCAGCTTAGAAAGGGGGAGGGACGAGCAGTACTTC	CASSLERGRDEQYF
TRBV5-1	NA	TRBJ2-5	NA	TGCGCCAGCAGCTTGGACCGGGAGACCCAGTACTTC	CASSLDRETQYF
TRBV12-1	NA	TRBJ2-2	NA	TGTGCCAGCAGCTTTTGGCAGGGGGGTACCGGGGAGCTGTTTTTT	CASSFWQGGTGELFF
TRBV27	NA	TRBJ2-2	NA	TGTGCCAGCAGTGTTCACGGGGGTACCGGGGAGCTGTTTTTT	CASSVHGGTGELFF
TRBV7-2	NA	TRBJ1-1	TRBD1	TGTGCCAGCAGCTTAGTTGGGACAGGGGGAATGAACACTGAAGCTTTCTTT	CASSLVGTGGMNTEAFF
TRBV19	NA	TRBJ1-2	NA	TGTGCCAGTAGTATAGCAGGGTTAGATGGCTACACCTTC	CASSIAGLDGYTF
TRBV7-2	NA	TRBJ2-3	NA	TGTGCCAGCAGCTTGGGGGCGGGTCCAGATACGCAGTATTTT	CASSLGAGPDTQYF
TRBV29-1	NA	TRBJ1-1	NA	TGCAGCGTTGTAGGCCAGGGGAACACTGAAGCTTTCTTT	CSVVGQGNTEAFF
TRBV4-3	NA	TRBJ2-3	NA	TGCGCCAGCAGCCAAGAAGACAGTGCAGATACGCAGTATTTT	CASSQEDSADTQYF
TRBV29-1	NA	TRBJ1-4	NA	TGCAGCGTTGCGGGCGCAGGGTATGAAAAACTGTTTTTT	CSVAGAGYEKLFF
TRBV19	NA	TRBJ1-6	TRBD1	TGTGCCAGTAGTATCGCGCTGGGGGACAGCAGTAATTCACCCCTCCACTTT	CASSIALGDSSNSPLHF
TRBV19	NA	TRBJ1-5	NA	TGTGCCAGTAGTACCCCCCACAGGGCTAGCAATCAGCCCCAACATTTT	CASSTPHRASNQPQHF
TRBV5-1	NA	TRBJ2-7	NA	TGCGCCAGCAGCTTGGATGCAGCACTAGGGAGGGAGCAGTACTTC	CASSLDAALGREQYF
TRBV11-2	NA	TRBJ1-3	TRBD1	TGTGCCAGCAGCAGGGGGCATGATGGAAACACCATATATTTT	CASSRGHDGNTIYF
TRBV9	NA	TRBJ2-1	TRBD2	TGTGCCAGCAGCGTAGGGGGAAGCGGGGGGGCCTCCAATGAGCAGTTCTTC	CASSVGGSGGASNEQFF
TRBV10-2	NA	TRBJ2-5	NA	TGCGCCAGCAGTGAGCCCAGCTTTGGACAGCAAGACCAAGAGACCCAGTACTTC	CASSEPSFGQQDQETQYF
TRBV4-3	NA	TRBJ1-4	NA	TGCGCCAGCAGCCCCCGGACGGGGGAAGGAAAACTGTTTTTT	CASSPRTGEGKLFF
TRBV19	NA	TRBJ2-1	TRBD2	TGTGCCAGTAGCCTTAGGTTCCGGACTAGCGGCAACAATGAGCAGTTCTTC	CASSLRFRTSGNNEQFF
TRBV6-5	NA	TRBJ1-2	TRBD1	TGTGCCAGCAAGGGGACCCGACAGGGGACGACTGGCTACACCTTC	CASKGTRQGTTGYTF
TRBV21-1	NA	TRBJ2-7	NA	TGTGCCAGGGAACGACTAGCTTCACATTACGTGGGGCAGTACTTC	CARERLASHYVGQYF
TRBV11-2	NA	TRBJ2-7	TRBD2	TGTGCCAGCAGTTTGGGACTAGCGAACGAGCAGTACTTC	CASSLGLANEQYF
TRBV15	NA	TRBJ1-5	NA	TGTGCCACAAGACAGGACAATCAGCCCCAGCATTTT	CATRQDNQPQHF
TRBV5-1	NA	TRBJ2-5	NA	TGCGCCAGCAGCCCCGGGACATTACAAGAGACCCAGTACTTC	CASSPGTLQETQYF
TRBV6-1	NA	TRBJ1-1	NA	TGTGCCAGCAGCCCGACAGGGAACACTGAAGCTTTCTTT	CASSPTGNTEAFF
TRBV28	few	TRBJ1-4	TRBD1	TGTGCCAGCAGTTTGCGGGACAGGGAAGAAAAACTGTTTTTT	CASSLRDREEKLFF
TRBV6-6	few	TRBJ2-1	TRBD1	TGTGCCAGCAGGCCGGGACAGGTCAACAATGAGCAGTTCTTC	CASRPGQVNNEQFF
TRBV5-1	NA	TRBJ2-5	TRBD2	TGCGCCAGCAGCTTGGAGACTAGCGGGTCCTGGGAGACCCAGTACTTC	CASSLETSGSWETQYF
TRBV30	NA	TRBJ1-4	NA	TGTGCCTGGGCCGGGACAAGGAATGAAAAACTGTTTTTT	CAWAGTRNEKLFF
TRBV28	NA	TRBJ1-5	NA	TGTGCCAGCTCAGGATGGGTTGGAGGTCAGCCCCAGCATTTT	CASSGWVGGQPQHF
TRBV4-3	few	TRBJ1-2	TRBD1	TGCGCCAGCAGCCGGGACAGGAGGAACTATGGCTACACCTTC	CASSRDRRNYGYTF
TRBV28	NA	TRBJ1-5	NA	TGTGCCAGCGGAACAGTCCTTCATCAGCCCCAGCATTTT	CASGTVLHQPQHF
TRBV7-2	once	TRBJ2-7	NA	TGTGCCAGCAGCGATAGCGGCGCTAGCTCCTACGAGCAGTACTTC	CASSDSGASSYEQYF
TRBV29-1	NA	TRBJ2-2	NA	TGCAGTGCGTTAAGGGGGAACAGGGAGCTGTTTTTT	CSALRGNRELFF
TRBV7-3	NA	TRBJ2-7	NA	TGTGCCAGCAGCTTATCCCCACAGCAGGGGAGCGAGCAGTACTTC	CASSLSPQQGSEQYF
TRBV5-5	NA	TRBJ1-6	TRBD1	TGTGCCAGCAGTTGGGGACAGGGAAATTCACCCCTCCACTTT	CASSWGQGNSPLHF
TRBV11-2	NA	TRBJ2-5	TRBD1	TGTGCCAGCTCCACACAGGGGTTTGAAGAGACCCAGTACTTC	CASSTQGFEETQYF
TRBV6-6	few	TRBJ2-3	NA	TGTGCCAGCAGTTCGGGTGGCCCAGATACGCAGTATTTT	CASSSGGPDTQYF
TRBV29-1	NA	TRBJ1-2	TRBD1	TGCAGCGTTGTTAGGGGGCCGACTAACTATGGCTACACCTTC	CSVVRGPTNYGYTF
TRBV7-2	NA	TRBJ1-4	TRBD1	TGTGCCAGCAGCTTGTCAGGGGGCTCGGCTAATGAAAAACTGTTTTTT	CASSLSGGSANEKLFF
TRBV2	NA	TRBJ1-6	NA	TGTGCCAGCAGTGGCCGGCAAGCGTCGAATTCACCCCTCCACTTT	CASSGRQASNSPLHF
TRBV7-2	NA	TRBJ1-4	NA	TGTGCCAGCAGCTTAGTATCGGGGGGGGCAACTAATGAAAAACTGTTTTTT	CASSLVSGGATNEKLFF
TRBV5-5	NA	TRBJ1-1	NA	TGTGCCAGCAGCCCTTTGGCCGAGAACACTGAAGCTTTCTTT	CASSPLAENTEAFF
TRBV5-6	NA	TRBJ2-4	NA	TGTGCCAGCAGCTTGTTCGGACTAGCCAAAAACATTCAGTACTTC	CASSLFGLAKNIQYF
TRBV7-8	NA	TRBJ2-1	TRBD1	TGTGCCAGCAGCTTGATTGCGACAGGGCGAGTCTACAATGAGCAGTTCTTC	CASSLIATGRVYNEQFF
TRBV4-1	NA	TRBJ2-7	NA	TGCGCCAGCAGCCAAGATAGGAAAGGGGGCTACGAGCAGTACTTC	CASSQDRKGGYEQYF
TRBV6-6	NA	TRBJ1-1	NA	TGTGCCAGCAGTTGGGAGGGGACTGAAGCTTTCTTT	CASSWEGTEAFF
TRBV5-4	NA	TRBJ2-2	TRBD2	TGTGCCAGCAGCTCCCGGCTAGCGGTTGACACCGGGGAGCTGTTTTTT	CASSSRLAVDTGELFF
TRBV7-2	NA	TRBJ2-7	TRBD2	TGTGCCAGCAGCTTGACTAGCGGGTCCTACGAGCAGTACTTC	CASSLTSGSYEQYF
TRBV7-3	NA	TRBJ2-5	NA	TGTGCCAGCAGCCCCTCCAACGTCCCTACCGAGACCCAGTACTTC	CASSPSNVPTETQYF